This T cell receptor (beta chain) originates from a study of T cells expressing NK-cell markers. The wider study: HCMV seropositivity marked most of the eight sequenced donors; one was seronegative.

CDR1 SEHNR and CDR2 FQNEAQ come from the germline V gene (reference sequence). This CDR3 is 15 amino acids long. Overall study findings and caveats: Dominant NKG2C+ clonotype frequencies of 1.0-7.0% of CD8+ T cells were measured in over 5 donors. It is unclear if expanded NKG2C-expressing clones target HCMV antigens.

TCR beta cDNA was made by 5'RACE template switching with UMIs. Reprocessing the 5' RACE reads, TCRdb reports a single entry for every CDR3 protein and omits DNA. The specimen's table records about 150,000 distinct CDR3 sequences. About this clonotype itself: Antigen: not known.

This sequence originates from a woman between 50 and 59 years old in good health. The chain employs TRBV7-9 and TRBJ2-7; TCRdb lists TRBD2, though no DNA is available to test this call. What was sequenced was blood T cells: a sorted CD56 or NKG2C T cell subset, CD4+ or CD8+ T cells, or bulk PBMC T cells (not recorded which). The CDR3 sequence: CASSFAGLGQPEQYF.